This T cell receptor (beta chain) was retrieved from a study of OX40 agonist ivuxolimab in advanced cancers. Turning to the overall study: Ivuxolimab, which targeted the costimulatory receptor OX40 (CD134), was an agonistic, fully human IgG2 monoclonal antibody. Intravenous ivuxolimab was administered to patients every 2 weeks at six dose levels: 0.01, 0.1, 0.3, 1.5, 3 and 10 mg/kg. Of the approximately 50 dose-escalation patients, hepatocellular carcinoma was present in 19, melanoma in approximately 15, renal cell carcinoma in 9 and head and neck cancer in 9. A male proportion of 70% to 90% and a mean age of 60 years, ranging from about 23 to 90, were recorded for the dose-escalation cohort. Prior anti-PD-1, anti-PD-L1 or anti-CTLA-4 therapy was permitted, and approximately 42% of dose-escalation patients had received checkpoint inhibitors. Partial responses occurred in three dose-escalation patients: two with cutaneous melanoma and one with hepatocellular carcinoma. Peripheral TCRbeta sequencing was intended to test whether TCR sequence diversity was altered and clonal T-cell expansion was caused by ivuxolimab. The monotherapy dose-escalation portion (N ≈ 56 patients) of the phase I ivuxolimab trial is reported in the paper.

Here is what the overall study found, with its caveats: Low levels of normalized T-cell clonal expansion were also seen in some nonresponding patients. In partial responders in the 0.1-3.0 mg/kg groups, normalized peripheral clonal expansion was found to be among the lowest, especially among CD8+ T cells. Which antigens the clonally expanded peripheral T cells were specific for was not determined. Clonal expansion of both CD4+ and CD8+ blood T cells was observed from baseline to week 6 at doses 0.1 to 3.0 mg/kg. After ivuxolimab, CD8+ T cells had more expanded clones than CD4+ T cells on average.

Genomic DNA was extracted from sorted cells for sequencing of the TCRbeta CDR3 region. The immunoSEQ Assay was used for sequencing of TCRbeta CDR3 regions. TCRdb obtained this table from immuneACCESS and retained in-frame rearrangements with V and J assigned. These tables miss some clones; where compared with another copy, unresolved V genes account for less than half of the shortfall, and the remainder is unexplained. The sample yields 98,000 or so clones; approximately 93% were counted once. Together, the top ten hold about 0.19% of the sample. The trial excluded patients who had a history of autoimmune disease or were on systemic immunosuppression. Peripheral blood for TCR sequencing was collected from all dose cohorts at baseline, on cycle 4 day 1, and on cycle 7 day 1. The samples were drawn from a first-in-human, open-label, multicenter phase I dose-escalation trial of ivuxolimab. Adults with locally advanced or metastatic head and neck squamous cell, hepatocellular, melanoma or renal cell carcinoma were enrolled in the trial. Before TCR sequencing, CD4+ and CD8+ T cells were separately sorted from peripheral blood.

On this clone itself: What antigen it recognizes has not been identified. One base away there is no much larger clone; base qualities are not given.

The receptor was isolated from an adult with an advanced solid tumor such as melanoma, head and neck, liver or kidney cancer. The material was CD4+ or CD8+ T cells sorted from blood, obtained in a trial of the OX40 agonist ivuxolimab.

CDR3 reads: CASSLPADPYEQYF. The nucleotides read TGTGCCAGCAGCTTACCGGCGGACCCCTACGAGCAGTACTTC. The sequence joins TRBV9 to TRBJ2-7; no D gene call is confident. The CDR3 contains 14 residues, cysteine and phenylalanine counted. Kept here is only the CDR3 DNA, which spans 42 bases and is read in frame from base 1. V loses 4 bases, J loses 2 bases, and the germline ends lie 13 bases apart. The germline V gene supplies CDR1 SGDLS and CDR2 YYNGEE.